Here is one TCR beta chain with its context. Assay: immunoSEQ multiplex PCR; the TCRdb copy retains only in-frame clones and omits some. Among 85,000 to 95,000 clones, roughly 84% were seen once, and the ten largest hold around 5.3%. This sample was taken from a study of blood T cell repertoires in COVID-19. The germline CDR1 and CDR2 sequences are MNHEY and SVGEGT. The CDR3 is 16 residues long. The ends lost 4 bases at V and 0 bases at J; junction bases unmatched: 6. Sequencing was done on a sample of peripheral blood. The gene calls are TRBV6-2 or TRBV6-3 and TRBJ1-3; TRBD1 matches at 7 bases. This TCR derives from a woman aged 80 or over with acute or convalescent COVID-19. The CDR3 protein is CASSSPGQTSGNTIYF. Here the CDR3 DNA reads TGTGCCAGCAGTTCTCCGGGACAGACCTCTGGAAACACCATATATTTT.